This T cell receptor beta chain was retrieved from a study of beta chain features in type 1 diabetes. Study conclusions and caveats: All four CD4+ subsets from Type 1 diabetes patients carried moderately but significantly shorter TCRB CDR3s.

Germline V lookup: CDR1 WSHSY, CDR2 SAAADI. The CDR3 spans 13 residues. V was clipped by 5 bases and J by 3 bases, with 10 bases between them. Only a few counts were recorded for this clone. The antigen is undetermined. The authors reverse transcribed all of the isolated RNA, so sequencing captured expressed TCRB transcripts. Sequenced by immunoSEQ multiplex PCR; TCRdb stores in-frame clones only, minus some. Of about 700,000 clones listed, over 10% are singletons. This TCR was recovered from a man between 18 and 35 years old with type 1 diabetes. The J gene is TRBJ1-2, the V gene TRBV10-2; weak D call: TRBD1 (6 bases). Material: naive CD4+ T cells from blood. The CDR3 DNA reads as TGCGCCAGCAGTAGGACAGAGTACTATGGCTACACCTTC. Its translation is CASSRTEYYGYTF.